Given below is one T cell receptor beta chain in context. Libraries were prepared by immunoSEQ multiplex PCR; TCRdb keeps only in-frame clonotypes and omits some of them. The sample lists tens of thousands of clones; 89% were seen once. V shed 0 bases and J shed 4 bases, with 10 bases lying between them. The CDR3 runs 15 residues. Germline V lookup: CDR1 SGHNT, CDR2 YYREEE (reference sequence). This sample was included in a study of OX40 agonist ivuxolimab in advanced cancers. Sequencing used CD4+ or CD8+ T cells sorted from blood, obtained in a trial of the OX40 agonist ivuxolimab. This rearrangement joins TRBV5-4 to TRBJ2-2; the D gene is possibly TRBD1 (6 bases). The receptor comes from an adult with an advanced solid tumor such as melanoma, head and neck, liver or kidney cancer. CDR3 DNA sequence: TGTGCCAGCAGCTTGGTCCAGGGGTTCACCGGGGAGCTGTTTTTT. Translation gives CASSLVQGFTGELFF. Filled out from reference TRBV5-4 and TRBJ2-2, the complete variable domain reads ETGVTQSPTHLIKTRGQQVTLRCSSQSGHNTVSWYQQALGQGPQFIFQYYREEENGRGNFPPRFSGLQFPNYSSELNVNALELDDSALYLCASSLVQGFTGELFFGEGSRLTVL.